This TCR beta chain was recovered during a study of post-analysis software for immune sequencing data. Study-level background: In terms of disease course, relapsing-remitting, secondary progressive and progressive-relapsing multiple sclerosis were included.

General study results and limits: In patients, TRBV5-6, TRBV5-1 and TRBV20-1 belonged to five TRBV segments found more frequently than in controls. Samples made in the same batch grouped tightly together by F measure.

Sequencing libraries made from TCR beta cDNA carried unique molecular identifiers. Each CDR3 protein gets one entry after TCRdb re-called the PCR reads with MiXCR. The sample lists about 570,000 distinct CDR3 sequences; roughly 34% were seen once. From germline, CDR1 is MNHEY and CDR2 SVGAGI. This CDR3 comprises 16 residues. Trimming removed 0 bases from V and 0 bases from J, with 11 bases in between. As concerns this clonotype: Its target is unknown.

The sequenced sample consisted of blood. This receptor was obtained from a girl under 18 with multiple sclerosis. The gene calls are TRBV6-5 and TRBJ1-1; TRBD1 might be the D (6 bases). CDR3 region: CASSYSGDIMNTEAFF. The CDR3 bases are TGTGCCAGCAGTTACTCGGGGGACATAATGAACACTGAAGCTTTCTTT.